This T cell receptor beta chain came from a study of regulatory T cells in long-lasting Graves disease (dated by TCRdb to about 2021). About the study as a whole: Newly diagnosed Graves' disease patients had taken antithyroid drugs for less than 3 months. A total of around 33 samples were covered by TCR sequencing, comprising some 13 persistent and approximately 20 newly diagnosed Graves' disease patients. The study was conducted in China and was registered as a clinical trial. Persistent Graves' disease patients were compared with newly diagnosed Graves' disease patients by peripheral blood TCR sequencing and RNA sequencing.

To prepare the library, multiplex PCR was applied. Sequenced on an Illumina HiSeq 4000. CDR3 regions were amplified by Arm-PCR with iRepertoire HTBI primers to construct TCR beta libraries. Before sequencing, the PCR products underwent gel purification. On the authors' methods: Across samples, some 62 TRBV and 13 to 15 TRBJ segments were identified and used for gene usage analysis of CDR3 amino acid clonotypes. Filtered high-quality paired reads were merged into contigs using COPE and FqMerger. BLAST was used to align contigs to IMGT TRBV, TRBD and TRBJ reference genes, and CDR3 was defined according to IMGT. Highly expanded clones were defined as clonotypes with a frequency above 0.1%. Shannon entropy served as the measure of repertoire diversity, while the Gini coefficient captured V-J evenness. A clonotype was considered public if more than one individual shared it. TCRdb ran its own pipeline on the public reads, namely fastp trimming at Q25 and MiXCR clone calling, and kept in-frame beta chains. Each CDR3 protein gets just one entry, which takes the most common genes and DNA from the rows behind it. The V and J calls follow TCRdb's processing rather than the paper's. In all, the sample holds about 560,000 distinct CDR3 sequences, and about 15% of those were seen once. Approximately 12% of the sample lies in the top ten.

Sample time point, as interpreted from the label and publication: newly diagnosed GD, antithyroid drugs for less than 3 months. RNA was extracted from PBMCs in TRIzol for both TCR sequencing and RNA sequencing. The diagnosis of Graves' disease followed American Thyroid Association guidelines. The patients came from an endocrinology department in Xi'an, China. Each patient gave roughly 8.4 milliliters of peripheral blood, collected in an EDTA anticoagulant tube. PBMCs were isolated by Ficoll Paque Plus density gradient separation without further T cell sorting. An Agilent 2100 Bioanalyzer and agarose gel were used to check RNA quality, and a NanoDrop 2000 was used to measure RNA concentration. Study-wide findings and limitations: Lower TCR Shannon entropy and fewer highly expanded clones were observed in persistent Graves' disease patients than in newly diagnosed patients, which suggested clonal expansion. Only the TCR beta chain was sequenced and analyzed. The study examined only peripheral blood because the primary lesion, thyroid tissue, could not be accessed. TRBV28, TRBJ1-2 and TRBJ2-5 were preferentially used in persistent disease, while TRBV20-1 and TRBJ2-1 were favored in newly diagnosed disease. The authors noted that the small sample size was a limitation that may lower accuracy. A larger number of public clonotypes was shared among persistent patients (more than 2,500) than among newly diagnosed patients (about 990).

This clonotype was observed a few times. What this receptor recognizes is not known. No much larger clonotype is one base removed from it; base qualities were not supplied. Its CDR3 holds 14 amino acids, cysteine through phenylalanine. The only DNA kept is the CDR3, 42 bases in frame from the first base. V loses 9 bases, J loses 0 bases, and the germline ends lie 15 bases apart. CDR1 and CDR2 were assigned from the germline V gene as SGHAT and FQNNGV. This sample was shared with a second study, whose subject was T cells in Graves' hyperthyroidism and ophthalmopathy. According to the second study: Stable Graves' hyperthyroidism was defined as the absence of progression to ophthalmopathy over 18 months of follow-up. Hyperthyroidism patients were newly diagnosed, had a disease duration of under 2 months, and were aged 18 to 65 years. Patients with uncontrolled infections, other autoimmune diseases, pregnancy or lactation were excluded. Diagnoses were established on the basis of clinical symptoms, serum thyroxine and TRAb, thyroid ultrasound, and orbital computed tomography. The first round of RT-PCR for the TCR CDR3 was performed with the HTBI primer set and the Qiagen OneStep RT-PCR kit. Blood samples also contained most of the expanded thyroid clonotypes (frequency above 0.001), which suggests that blood repertoires may reflect thyroid immune responses. A model built on a 13 V-J signature distinguished ophthalmopathy from stable hyperthyroidism, reaching 87.88% sensitivity and around 81% specificity in cross-validation and 80%/75% in testing. In validation, the model predicted progression to ophthalmopathy with 65% to 71% sensitivity and 72% to 75% specificity, a median of about 6 months before onset. TCR V-J signatures able to tell the groups apart were searched for in a discovery cohort of 90 to 100 patients, of whom more than 40 had Graves' ophthalmopathy and around 58 had stable Graves' hyperthyroidism. Prospective prediction of ophthalmopathy was tested in an independent validation cohort of 18 to 20 hyperthyroidism patients and 15 to 17 patients who later progressed to ophthalmopathy. The approximately 90 discovery patients were randomly split 7:3 into training and test sets. In more than 5 Graves' hyperthyroidism patients, the study also compared T-cell repertoires from thyroid tissue with T-cell repertoires from blood. After sampling, hyperthyroidism patients received methimazole starting at 30 mg daily, and ophthalmopathy patients received high-dose intravenous methylprednisolone. Libraries were constructed in a second round of multiplex PCR, after which size selection and purification were carried out. The libraries were sequenced on an Illumina HiSeq2000 using paired-end 100 bp reads. SOAPnuke was used to process the raw data, with reads discarded if the reads contained adapters or uncalled bases, had a mean Phred below 15, or lacked an exact constant-primer or identifier match. High-quality paired reads were merged using COPE v1.2.5, and each unique nucleotide sequence was defined as a clonotype. MiTCR v1.1 was used to align the clonotypes against IMGT TRBV, TRBD and TRBJ reference segments. Analysis was restricted to V-J combinations with a frequency above 0.0001, which covered roughly 99% of repertoires. A TCS score was defined as the ratio of F50 (clonal expansion) to E x V (chaos), with BLOSUM62-based TCRdist applied between CDR3 peptides within each V-J. Welch's t-statistics and random forest reduced around 520 V-J features to 13, which were used in a naive Bayes classifier (R e1071). No statistical method was used to fix the sample size in advance, and group allocation was not hidden from the investigators. The paper describes TCR Vbeta CDR3 sequencing of 135 peripheral blood samples, made up of 43 ophthalmopathy patients, roughly 80 hyperthyroidism patients and 17 progressor patients.

This chain is built from TRBV11-2 and TRBJ2-7; the D assignment is uncertain and may be TRBD1 or TRBD2, with 5 bases supporting each. The source material was peripheral blood mononuclear cells (PBMCs), sampled at new diagnosis, from a patient treated with antithyroid drugs. This clonotype was obtained from a man aged 18 to 29 with Graves disease. Donor details come from another sample of the same person, matched by shared clones. The CDR3 protein: CASSIWGSSYEQYF. The DNA reads as follows: TGTGCCAGTAGTATTTGGGGGAGCTCCTACGAGCAGTACTTC.